This T cell receptor beta chain was profiled in a study of T cell repertoires in cytomegalovirus infection. Overall study: Used in the study were CMV epitopes, some recently identified and HLA-C-restricted, others well-studied and HLA-B-restricted. Public TCR beta signatures provided an indication of both CMV infection and a matching HLA type.

The V gene end was trimmed by 5 bases and the J gene end by 10 bases; junction bases not matched to a gene: 6. This CDR3 has 12 residues. TCRdb called the reads again in MiXCR, with one record for every CDR3 protein. The sample holds approximately 990,000 distinct CDR3 sequences, under 40% seen once. This clonotype appeared many times. Antigen: not known. The receptor was derived from a human donor in good health (CMV status not recorded). Some clones in this sample may be carry-over from other donors' samples. The sequenced sample was cultured CD8+ T cells from PBMCs, obtained from culture after CMV antigen stimulation. The gene calls are TRBV12-3 or TRBV12-4 and TRBJ1-2; 8 nucleotides match TRBD1. CDR3 protein: CASSPDRALYTF. The CDR3 nucleotides read TGTGCCAGCAGTCCGGACAGGGCTCTCTACACCTTC.